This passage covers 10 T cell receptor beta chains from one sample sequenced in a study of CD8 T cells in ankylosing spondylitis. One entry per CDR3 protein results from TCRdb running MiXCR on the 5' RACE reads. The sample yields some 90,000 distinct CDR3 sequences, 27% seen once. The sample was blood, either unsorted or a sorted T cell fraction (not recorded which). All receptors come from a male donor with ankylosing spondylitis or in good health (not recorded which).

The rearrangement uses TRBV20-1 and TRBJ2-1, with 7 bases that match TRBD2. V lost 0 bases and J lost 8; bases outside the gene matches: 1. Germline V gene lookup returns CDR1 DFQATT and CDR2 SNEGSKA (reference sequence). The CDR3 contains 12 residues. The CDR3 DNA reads TGCAGTGCTAGAGAGACTAGCTATGAGCAGTTCTTC. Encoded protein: CSARETSYEQFF.

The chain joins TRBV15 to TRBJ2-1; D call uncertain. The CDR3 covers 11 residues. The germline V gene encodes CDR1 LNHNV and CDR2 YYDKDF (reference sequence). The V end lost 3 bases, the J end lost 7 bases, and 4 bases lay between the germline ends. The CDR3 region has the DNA TGTGCCACCAGCAGGAGGAATGAGCAGTTCTTC. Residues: CATSRRNEQFF.

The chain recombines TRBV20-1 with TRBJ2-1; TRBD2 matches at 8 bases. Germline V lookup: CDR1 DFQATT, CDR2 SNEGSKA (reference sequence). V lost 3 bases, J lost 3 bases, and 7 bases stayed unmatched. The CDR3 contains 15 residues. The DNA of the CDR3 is TGCAGTGCTAGGGCTAGCGGGTGGGTCTACAATGAGCAGTTCTTC. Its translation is CSARASGWVYNEQFF.

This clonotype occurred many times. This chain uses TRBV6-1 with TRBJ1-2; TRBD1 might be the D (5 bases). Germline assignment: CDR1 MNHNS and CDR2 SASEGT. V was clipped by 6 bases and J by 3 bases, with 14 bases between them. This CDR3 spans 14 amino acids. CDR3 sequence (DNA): TGTGCCAGCAGAAAAAGGGGTTATGACTATGGCTACACCTTC. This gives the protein CASRKRGYDYGYTF.

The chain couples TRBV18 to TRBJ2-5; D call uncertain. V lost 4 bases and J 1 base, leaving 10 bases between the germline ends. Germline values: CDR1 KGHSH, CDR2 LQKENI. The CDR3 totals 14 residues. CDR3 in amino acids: CASSRSPTQETQYF. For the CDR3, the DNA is TGTGCCAGCTCACGGTCGCCTACCCAAGAGACCCAGTACTTC.

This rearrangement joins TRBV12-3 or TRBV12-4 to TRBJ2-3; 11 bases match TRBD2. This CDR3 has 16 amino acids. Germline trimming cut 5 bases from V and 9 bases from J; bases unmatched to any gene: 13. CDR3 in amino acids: CASSPLAGGPLGTQYF. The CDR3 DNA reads TGTGCCAGCAGTCCTTTAGCGGGAGGGCCACTCGGAACGCAGTATTTT.

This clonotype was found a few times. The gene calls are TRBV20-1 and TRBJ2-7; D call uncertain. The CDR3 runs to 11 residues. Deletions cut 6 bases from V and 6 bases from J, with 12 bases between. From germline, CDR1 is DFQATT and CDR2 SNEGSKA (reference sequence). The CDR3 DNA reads TGCAGTGCAGAGAAGGACGTCGAGCAGTACTTC. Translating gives CSAEKDVEQYF.

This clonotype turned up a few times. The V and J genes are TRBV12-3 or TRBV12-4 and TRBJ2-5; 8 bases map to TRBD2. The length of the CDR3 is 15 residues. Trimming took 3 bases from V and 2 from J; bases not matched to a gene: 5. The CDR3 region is CASSFSGGRQETQYF. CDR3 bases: TGTGCCAGCAGTTTCAGCGGCGGGAGGCAAGAGACCCAGTACTTC.

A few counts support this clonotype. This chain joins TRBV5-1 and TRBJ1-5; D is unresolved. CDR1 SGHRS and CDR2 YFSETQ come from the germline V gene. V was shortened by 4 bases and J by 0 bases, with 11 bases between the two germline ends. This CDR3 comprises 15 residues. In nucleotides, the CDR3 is TGCGCCAGCAGCCCTTATGGGGATAGCAATCAGCCCCAGCATTTT. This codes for CASSPYGDSNQPQHF.

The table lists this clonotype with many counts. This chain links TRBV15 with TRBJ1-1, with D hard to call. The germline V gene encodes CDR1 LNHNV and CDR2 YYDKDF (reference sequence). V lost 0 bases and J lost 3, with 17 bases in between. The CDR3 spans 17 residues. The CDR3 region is CATSRDRIILRDTEAFF. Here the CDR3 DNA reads TGTGCCACCAGCAGAGATCGGATTATATTACGTGACACTGAAGCTTTCTTT.